This TCR beta chain originates from a study of blood T cell repertoires in COVID-19. At the level of the study: Some COVID-19 samples were acute and others convalescent; all came from the United States, Italy and Spain. PBMCs, B-cell-depleted T cells, or T cells were the source of the cDNA or gDNA that made up the material.

The Seattle site enrolled patients during active infection and followed them longitudinally. Sequencing was performed with immunoSEQ multiplex PCR; in TCRdb, only in-frame clones are kept and a portion is missing. The repertoire holds around 330,000 clones, with approximately 89% as singletons. The ends were cut back, 0 bases at V and 7 bases at J, with 20 bases in the middle. Germline V CDR1 and CDR2: SGHKS, YYEKEE (reference sequence). This CDR3 has 17 residues. This TCR came from a woman aged 25-40 years with COVID-19, enrolled during active disease. The rearrangement links TRBV5-5 to TRBJ2-1; maybe TRBD1 (6 bases). Sequenced sample: peripheral blood. CDR3 loop: CASSLVNLGDMGNEQFF. The CDR3 region has the DNA TGTGCCAGCAGCTTGGTTAATCTGGGGGACATGGGGAATGAGCAGTTCTTC.